Here is one TCR beta chain with its context. Antigen specificity is unknown. These data come from a study of cytomegalovirus exposure and HLA in healthy donors. General study findings and limits: Most subjects had HLA-A and HLA-B alleles reportedly predicted accurately by TCR beta sequences.

PCR used 60 Vbeta primers and 13 Jbeta primers. Using immunoSEQ multiplex PCR, the repertoire was profiled, and TCRdb retains in-frame clones only, with some absent. The sample yields 150,000 to 200,000 clones, around 85% seen once. V lost 3 bases to trimming and J lost 4 bases, with 13 bases between them. The germline CDR1 and CDR2 sequences are SEHNR and FQNEAQ (reference sequence). The CDR3 loop spans 15 amino acids. The sequenced sample was PBMCs. The chain couples TRBV7-9 to TRBJ1-3; D is possibly TRBD1 (5 bases). The sequence came from a young man in good health and CMV-seronegative. The CDR3 DNA follows: TGTGCCAGCAGCTTTACAGGTCTCGCCGGAAACACCATATATTTT. Translating it yields CASSFTGLAGNTIYF.